This is a list of T cell receptor beta chains from one sample in a study of T cell responses to AZD1222 COVID-19 vaccine. The method was immunoSEQ multiplex PCR; TCRdb's version includes in-frame clones alone and lacks a portion of them. Seen here are roughly 60,000 clones, approximately 80% observed once, and the top ten hold 15% to 25%. This sample comprised peripheral blood, obtained on day 0 of AZD1222 vaccination. These receptors were obtained from an adult in good health. CDR3s include the opening cysteine and the closing phenylalanine or tryptophan. Fields, in order: J gene, D gene, CDR3 length, V gene, clone size, CDR3 protein, CDR3 DNA. A D gene is named only where the DNA matches it firmly. Clone size appears in some rows only: once, few, many, or a class for an expanded clone.

j_gene: TRBJ1-4; d_gene: -; len: 13; v_gene: TRBV18; abundance: -; CDR3aa: CASSRDLNEKLFF; CDR3nt: TGTGCCAGCTCAAGGGACCTAAATGAAAAACTGTTTTTT
j_gene: TRBJ1-1; d_gene: -; len: 13; v_gene: TRBV4-1; abundance: -; CDR3aa: CASSQVGEEEAFF; CDR3nt: TGCGCCAGCAGCCAAGTCGGGGAGGAGGAAGCTTTCTTT
j_gene: TRBJ1-1; d_gene: -; len: 18; v_gene: TRBV5-1; abundance: -; CDR3aa: CASSDGPLKTVESSEAFF; CDR3nt: TGCGCCAGCAGCGATGGCCCTCTTAAGACGGTGGAGTCGTCTGAAGCTTTCTTT
j_gene: TRBJ2-2; d_gene: -; len: 12; v_gene: TRBV6-1; abundance: -; CDR3aa: CASSELTGELFF; CDR3nt: TGTGCCAGCAGTGAATTGACCGGGGAGCTGTTTTTT
j_gene: TRBJ1-1; d_gene: -; len: 12; v_gene: TRBV7-8; abundance: once; CDR3aa: CASSHPNTEAFF; CDR3nt: TGTGCCAGCAGCCACCCGAACACTGAAGCTTTCTTT
j_gene: TRBJ2-1; d_gene: TRBD2; len: 13; v_gene: TRBV24-1; abundance: -; CDR3aa: CATFDAGEREQFF; CDR3nt: TGTGCCACCTTTGATGCGGGAGAGAGAGAGCAGTTCTTC
j_gene: TRBJ1-2; d_gene: -; len: 12; v_gene: TRBV28; abundance: once; CDR3aa: CASSAQGYGYTF; CDR3nt: TGTGCCAGCAGTGCACAGGGCTATGGCTACACCTTC
j_gene: TRBJ1-2; d_gene: -; len: 11; v_gene: TRBV27; abundance: -; CDR3aa: CASSSGYGYTF; CDR3nt: TGTGCCAGCAGTTCTGGCTATGGCTACACCTTC
j_gene: TRBJ2-7; d_gene: -; len: 15; v_gene: TRBV7-2; abundance: -; CDR3aa: CASSLWSGGSNEQYF; CDR3nt: TGTGCCAGCAGCTTATGGTCCGGAGGGAGCAACGAGCAGTACTTC
j_gene: TRBJ2-5; d_gene: -; len: 11; v_gene: TRBV20-1; abundance: once; CDR3aa: CSGGSWETQYF; CDR3nt: TGCAGTGGAGGTAGCTGGGAGACCCAGTACTTC
j_gene: TRBJ1-2; d_gene: -; len: 15; v_gene: TRBV6-2/TRBV6-3; abundance: -; CDR3aa: CASSSELMGSYGYTF; CDR3nt: TGTGCCAGCAGTTCAGAACTGATGGGATCCTATGGCTACACCTTC
j_gene: TRBJ2-2; d_gene: -; len: 14; v_gene: TRBV6-2/TRBV6-3; abundance: few; CDR3aa: CASSYEKHTGELFF; CDR3nt: TGTGCCAGCAGTTACGAGAAACACACCGGGGAGCTGTTTTTT
j_gene: TRBJ2-4; d_gene: -; len: 14; v_gene: TRBV29-1; abundance: -; CDR3aa: CSVEDRRVGDIQYF; CDR3nt: TGCAGCGTTGAAGATCGGAGGGTCGGGGACATTCAGTACTTC
j_gene: TRBJ2-3; d_gene: -; len: 14; v_gene: TRBV5-5; abundance: once; CDR3aa: CASSLWGGTDTQYF; CDR3nt: TGTGCCAGCAGCTTGTGGGGGGGCACAGATACGCAGTATTTT